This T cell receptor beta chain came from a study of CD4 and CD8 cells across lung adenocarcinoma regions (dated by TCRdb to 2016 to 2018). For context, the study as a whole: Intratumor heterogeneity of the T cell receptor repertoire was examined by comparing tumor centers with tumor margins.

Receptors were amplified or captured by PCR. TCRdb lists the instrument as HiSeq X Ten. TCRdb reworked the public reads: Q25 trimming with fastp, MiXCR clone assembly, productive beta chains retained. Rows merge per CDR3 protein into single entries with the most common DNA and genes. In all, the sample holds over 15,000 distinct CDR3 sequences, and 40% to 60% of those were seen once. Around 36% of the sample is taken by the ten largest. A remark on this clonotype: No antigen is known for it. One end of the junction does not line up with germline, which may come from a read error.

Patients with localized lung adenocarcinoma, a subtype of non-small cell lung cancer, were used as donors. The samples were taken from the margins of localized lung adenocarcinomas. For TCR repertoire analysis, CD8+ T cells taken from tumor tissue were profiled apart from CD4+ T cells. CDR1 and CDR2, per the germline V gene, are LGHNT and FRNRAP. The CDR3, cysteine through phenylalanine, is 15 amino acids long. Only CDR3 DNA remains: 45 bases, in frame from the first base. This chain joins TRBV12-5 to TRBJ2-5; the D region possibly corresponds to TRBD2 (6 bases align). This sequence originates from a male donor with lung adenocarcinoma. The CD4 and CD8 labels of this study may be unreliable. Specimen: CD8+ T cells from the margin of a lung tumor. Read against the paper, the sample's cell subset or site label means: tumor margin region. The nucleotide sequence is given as TGTGCTACGGGGGATGAGGGCCGCGACCCAGAGACGCAGTACTTC. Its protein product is CATGDEGRDPETQYF. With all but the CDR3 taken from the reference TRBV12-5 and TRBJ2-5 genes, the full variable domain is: DARVTQTPRHKVTEMGQEVTMRCQPILGHNTVFWYRQTMMQGLELLAYFRNRAPLDDSGMPKDRFSAEMPDATLATLKIQPSEPRDSAVYFCATGDEGRDPETQYFGPGTRLLVL.